This note documents a single T cell receptor beta chain sequence. Original handling: The authors estimated nucleated cell counts from reference gene primer amplification. This table comes from immunoSEQ multiplex PCR, and its TCRdb copy is limited to in-frame clones, with some not included. V and J calls and clone size are those listed in that table; D and trimming were worked out from the DNA. This table has about 130,000 clones, roughly three quarters appearing once. The sample comes from a study of blood T cell repertoires in COVID-19. The wider study: Specimens from acute and convalescent COVID-19 originated in the United States, Italy and Spain. T cells, B-cell-depleted T cells, or PBMCs provided the cDNA or gDNA that served as material.

Germline V gene data show CDR1 as MNHEY and CDR2 as SVGAGI. Losses at the gene ends were 7 bases for V and 8 bases for J; bases not matched to a gene: 12. CDR3 length: 15 residues. The TCR originated in a man between 35 and 55 years old with active or convalescent COVID-19. V usage is TRBV6-5 and J usage is TRBJ1-1, with 11 bases that match TRBD1. What was sequenced was peripheral blood. DNA for the CDR3: TGTGCCAGCAAGATGGGACAGGGGGTTTCTGGGGAAGCTTTCTTT. Translated: CASKMGQGVSGEAFF.